This entry is about one TCR beta chain. Genomic DNA templated the TCR beta VDJ and CDR3 profiling. TCRdb used MiXCR to reprocess the reads, holding one entry per CDR3 protein. The sample carries about 270,000 distinct CDR3 sequences, roughly half recorded once. These data originate in a study of CD8+CD57+ T cells in acquired aplastic anemia. The sequenced sample consisted of sorted CD4+, CD8+, or CD8+CD57+ T cells (not recorded which) from PBMCs. This receptor was obtained from a human donor with severe aplastic anemia or a healthy control (not recorded which).

DNA of the CDR3: TGTGCCAGCAGCTTGTTCGAGATGAACACTGAAGCTTTCTTT. Amino acids: CASSLFEMNTEAFF. The genes are TRBV5-4 and TRBJ1-1; no definite D call. Germline V gene sequence: CDR1 SGHNT, CDR2 YYREEE (reference sequence). V lost 1 base to trimming and J lost 0 bases, with 7 bases between them. The CDR3 contains 14 residues.